This paragraph reports one TCR beta chain. A much larger clone differs by one base, so this may be a read error. This entry belongs to a study of blood T cells in healthy people across ages. Germline-derived CDR1 and CDR2 are LGHNA and YNFKEQ. The CDR3 loop spans 15 amino acids. It was with a sample-barcoded 5' primer and a J-beta primer mix that a second PCR of about 7 to 12 cycles was run. TCRdb called the 5' RACE reads again in MiXCR, with one record for every CDR3 protein. Of 660,000 or so distinct CDR3 sequences listed, under 65% were seen once; the top ten hold approximately 40%. The source of this sequence is a man aged 55 to 69 in good health. The sample was blood. This chain connects TRBV4-2 to TRBJ2-1; 9 bases line up with TRBD2. The J call may be mistaken, given a closer DNA end match to TRBJ2-7. The CDR3 protein is CASSQASGAHNEQYF. The CDR3 DNA is TGTGCCAGCAGCCAAGCTAGCGGGGCCCACAATGAGCAGTACTTC.